Listed below are T cell receptor beta chains from one sample, sequenced in a study of T-cell memory formation after mild COVID-19. TCRdb ran MiXCR on the 5' RACE reads and lists one entry per CDR3 protein. The top ten clones hold 8.4% of a sample with 470,000 or so distinct CDR3 sequences, around 20% of them seen once. The specimen was PBMCs or a T cell subset sorted from them (not recorded which). These receptors were taken from an adult woman who had mild COVID-19 (a few samples of this study predate the infection). Cell type and time point are not known. The CDR3 runs from the conserved cysteine through the conserved F or W. D genes are given only for firm matches. Clone size is stated in some rows and not others, as once, few, many or a class when expanded.

DNA: TGCGCCAGCAGCGCAGGGCTTGGATTCCCTGAAGCTTTCTTT; CDR3: CASSAGLGFPEAFF; D: -; size: few; J: TRBJ1-1; V: TRBV5-1
DNA: TGTGCCAGCAGCTTAACCCACGCGGGAACTTACGAGCAGTACTTC; CDR3: CASSLTHAGTYEQYF; D: -; size: -; J: TRBJ2-7; V: TRBV7-3
DNA: TGTGCCAGCAGACGAACAGATGGCTATGGCTACACCTTC; CDR3: CASRRTDGYGYTF; D: -; size: few; J: TRBJ1-2; V: TRBV6-2/TRBV6-3
DNA: TGTGCCAGCAGCCCTCCGGGACTAGCTAACATTCAGTACTTC; CDR3: CASSPPGLANIQYF; D: TRBD2; size: few; J: TRBJ2-4; V: TRBV11-3
DNA: TGTGCCAGCAGCTTAGCGGCCGGGCTGGGCTCTGGGGCCAACGTCCTGACTTTC; CDR3: CASSLAAGLGSGANVLTF; D: -; size: few; J: TRBJ2-6; V: TRBV7-9
DNA: TGCAGTGCTGGGGGTCGGGGTTCAACCTCCTACGAGCAGTACTTC; CDR3: CSAGGRGSTSYEQYF; D: -; size: few; J: TRBJ2-7; V: TRBV20-1
DNA: TGCGCCAGCAGCTCCGGAACAGGGGCCCCTGGAAACACCATATATTTT; CDR3: CASSSGTGAPGNTIYF; D: TRBD1; size: few; J: TRBJ1-3; V: TRBV5-1
DNA: TGTGCCAGCAGCCACGGGGCGAGGGGGGATGAGCAGTTCTTC; CDR3: CASSHGARGDEQFF; D: -; size: -; J: TRBJ2-1; V: TRBV5-6
DNA: TGTGCCACCAGTGCTCTTGACAGGAACTATGGCTACACCTTC; CDR3: CATSALDRNYGYTF; D: -; size: -; J: TRBJ1-2; V: TRBV24-1
DNA: TGTGCCAGCAGCGTTCTAGCGGGGGTTAGATCCTACGAGCAGTACTTC; CDR3: CASSVLAGVRSYEQYF; D: TRBD2; size: few; J: TRBJ2-7; V: TRBV7-6
DNA: TGCGCCAGCAGTAGGACTAGCGGAGAGACCCAGTACTTC; CDR3: CASSRTSGETQYF; D: TRBD2; size: -; J: TRBJ2-5; V: TRBV5-1
DNA: TGTGCCAGCAGTTTCTGGGGATCAGAGACCCAGTACTTC; CDR3: CASSFWGSETQYF; D: -; size: -; J: TRBJ2-5; V: TRBV12-3/TRBV12-4
DNA: TGTGCCAGCAGTGAACATGGGAGCTCCTACAATGAGCAGTTCTTC; CDR3: CASSEHGSSYNEQFF; D: -; size: -; J: TRBJ2-1; V: TRBV2
DNA: TGTGCCAGCATCCTGACTCCGGGAGGAGAGACCCAGTACTTC; CDR3: CASILTPGGETQYF; D: TRBD2; size: -; J: TRBJ2-5; V: TRBV7-2
DNA: TGTGCCACCAGTGATTTAAACAGCTACAATGAGCAGTTCTTC; CDR3: CATSDLNSYNEQFF; D: -; size: few; J: TRBJ2-1; V: TRBV24-1
DNA: TGTGCCAGCTCACCGAATAACCCCGGGGAGCTGTTTTTT; CDR3: CASSPNNPGELFF; D: -; size: -; J: TRBJ2-2; V: TRBV18
DNA: TGTGCCAGCAGCTACCGGGAAGGTGTCTCTGAGCAGTACTTC; CDR3: CASSYREGVSEQYF; D: -; size: few; J: TRBJ2-7; V: TRBV27
DNA: TGTGCCAGCAGCCCGAGTAACAGGGGCTACGAGCAGTACTTC; CDR3: CASSPSNRGYEQYF; D: TRBD1; size: -; J: TRBJ2-7; V: TRBV7-9
DNA: TGTGCCAGCAGCTTTGAGCCTCAAGAGACCCAGTACTTC; CDR3: CASSFEPQETQYF; D: -; size: -; J: TRBJ2-5; V: TRBV7-3
DNA: TGTGCCACCAGCAGAGCCGGGGTCGGGGCTACGCAGTATTTT; CDR3: CATSRAGVGATQYF; D: -; size: few; J: TRBJ2-3; V: TRBV15
DNA: TGTGCCAGCAGCTTTCACGGACTAGCGGGCTGGGAGACCCAGTACTTC; CDR3: CASSFHGLAGWETQYF; D: TRBD2; size: many; J: TRBJ2-5; V: TRBV7-2
DNA: TGTGCCAGTAGTTCAACTTGGGCAGGGATGACAGCCGGGGCCAACGTCCTGACTTTC; CDR3: CASSSTWAGMTAGANVLTF; D: -; size: few; J: TRBJ2-6; V: TRBV19
DNA: TGCAGTGCTCCCAGAAGGAGGAACAATGAGCAGTTCTTC; CDR3: CSAPRRRNNEQFF; D: -; size: few; J: TRBJ2-1; V: TRBV20-1
DNA: TGTGCCAGCAGCACTAGCGGGGGATTCACAGATACGCAGTATTTT; CDR3: CASSTSGGFTDTQYF; D: TRBD2; size: few; J: TRBJ2-3; V: TRBV5-6
DNA: TGTGCCAGCAGTGAGGGGGTGAGCACTGAAGCTTTCTTT; CDR3: CASSEGVSTEAFF; D: -; size: -; J: TRBJ1-1; V: TRBV2
DNA: TGCGCCAGCAGCCTAGGACAGGGGGTGGCTCACGAGCAGTACTTC; CDR3: CASSLGQGVAHEQYF; D: TRBD1; size: few; J: TRBJ2-7; V: TRBV5-1
DNA: TGTGCCAGCAGCCCCAAACAGGGAGGAGCTGAAAAACTGTTTTTT; CDR3: CASSPKQGGAEKLFF; D: -; size: few; J: TRBJ1-4; V: TRBV12-3/TRBV12-4
DNA: TGTGCCAGCAGCTCCGGCCCCACTAATGAAAAACTGTTTTTT; CDR3: CASSSGPTNEKLFF; D: -; size: -; J: TRBJ1-4; V: TRBV7-9
DNA: TGTGCCAGCTCACCAATCGACAGCTCTGGGGCCAACGTCCTGACTTTC; CDR3: CASSPIDSSGANVLTF; D: -; size: -; J: TRBJ2-6; V: TRBV18